This T cell receptor (beta chain) was retrieved from a study of early T cells in non-severe SARS-CoV-2 infection. About the research overall: Alpha and beta chains were unpaired, from unsorted whole-blood bulk RNA.

MiXCR, run by TCRdb on the 5' RACE reads, gives a single entry per CDR3 protein. The data show fewer than 40,000 distinct CDR3 sequences, with 4.5% to 7.5% seen just once and roughly 4.8% held by the top ten. The TCR was taken from an adult who was a healthcare worker with PCR-confirmed SARS-CoV-2 infection or an uninfected control (not recorded which). Sequenced sample: whole blood.

CDR3 in amino acids: CAPTGKMNTEAFF. Written as DNA, the CDR3 is TGTGCCCCCACGGGGAAGATGAACACTGAAGCTTTCTTT. This chain joins TRBV7-9 and TRBJ1-1, with unresolved D. Germline CDR1 reads SEHNR; CDR2 reads FQNEAQ (reference sequence). V was clipped by 11 bases and J by 0 bases, with 13 bases between them. The CDR3 extends over 13 amino acids.